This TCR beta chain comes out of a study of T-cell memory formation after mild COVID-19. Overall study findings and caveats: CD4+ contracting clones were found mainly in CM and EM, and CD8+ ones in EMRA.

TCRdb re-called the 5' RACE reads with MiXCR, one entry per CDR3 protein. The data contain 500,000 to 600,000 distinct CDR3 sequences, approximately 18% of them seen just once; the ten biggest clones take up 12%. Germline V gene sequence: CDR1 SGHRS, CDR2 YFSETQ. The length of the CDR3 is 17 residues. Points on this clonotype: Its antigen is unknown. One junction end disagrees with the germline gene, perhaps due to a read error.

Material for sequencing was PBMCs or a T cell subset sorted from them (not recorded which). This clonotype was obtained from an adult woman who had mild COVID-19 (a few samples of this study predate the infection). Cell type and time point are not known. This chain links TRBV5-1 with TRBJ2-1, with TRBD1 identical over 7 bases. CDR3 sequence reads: CASSPNVGTDSYNEQLF. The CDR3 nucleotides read TGCGCCAGCAGCCCTAACGTGGGGACAGACTCCTACAATGAGCAGCTCTTC.